The rows below give T cell receptor beta chains drawn from one sample of a study of human T cells and chemical hapten exposure. TCRdb itself ran the RACE reads through MiXCR, one entry per CDR3 protein. The data show 95,000 to 150,000 distinct CDR3 sequences, roughly 14% seen once. The sample consisted of whole blood, taken in connection with sensitization to the hapten diphenylcyclopropenone (DPC). These receptors all come from a woman aged 18-30 years with alopecia areata. Some clones in this sample may be carry-over from other donors' samples. CDR3s include the opening cysteine and the closing phenylalanine or tryptophan. Each record gives: clone size, D gene, J gene, V gene, CDR3 protein, CDR3 DNA. D genes are given only for firm matches. Clone sizes are given selectively: once, few, many, or a class where the clone is expanded.

-,TRBD1,TRBJ2-5,TRBV12-3/TRBV12-4,CASSWTGGEETQYF,TGTGCCAGCAGTTGGACAGGGGGCGAAGAGACCCAGTACTTC
many,-,TRBJ2-4,TRBV12-3/TRBV12-4,CASTLAGLPPQNIQYF,TGTGCCAGCACCTTGGCAGGGCTGCCGCCCCAAAACATTCAGTACTTC
few,TRBD1,TRBJ2-1,TRBV11-2,CASSLGGYRGNNEQFF,TGTGCCAGCAGCTTAGGAGGGTACAGGGGGAATAATGAGCAGTTCTTC
many,TRBD2,TRBJ2-7,TRBV7-2,CASSLRTSGRAYEQYF,TGTGCCAGCAGCCTTCGGACTAGCGGGAGGGCCTACGAGCAGTACTTC
many,-,TRBJ2-7,TRBV11-2,CASSQTMGEQYF,TGTGCCAGCAGCCAAACAATGGGCGAGCAGTACTTC
few,-,TRBJ2-7,TRBV15,CATSRERGGYTYEQYF,TGTGCCACCAGCAGAGAGCGCGGGGGCTACACCTACGAGCAGTACTTC
-,-,TRBJ2-2,TRBV2,CASRGHTGELFF,TGTGCCAGCAGGGGGCACACCGGGGAGCTGTTTTTT
few,TRBD2,TRBJ2-5,TRBV2,CASTPWGLKETQYF,TGTGCCAGCACACCTTGGGGACTAAAAGAGACCCAGTACTTC
-,-,TRBJ2-5,TRBV5-4,CASSFYKYQETQYF,TGTGCCAGCAGCTTCTACAAGTACCAAGAGACCCAGTACTTC
-,TRBD1,TRBJ2-2,TRBV2,CAGGQGASTGELFF,TGTGCCGGCGGACAGGGGGCGAGCACCGGGGAGCTGTTTTTT
few,TRBD1,TRBJ1-1,TRBV20-1,CSARSWTGVPEAFF,TGCAGTGCTAGATCCTGGACAGGGGTCCCTGAAGCTTTCTTT
few,-,TRBJ1-5,TRBV12-2,CASRLASCDYLGNQPQHF,TGTGCAAGTCGCTTAGCCTCCTGTGATTATCTTGGCAATCAGCCCCAGCATTTT
few,-,TRBJ1-2,TRBV27,CASSLSRGPYGYTF,TGTGCCAGCAGTTTATCCCGGGGGCCCTATGGCTACACCTTC
few,-,TRBJ1-5,TRBV27,CASSLSRSNQPQHF,TGTGCCAGCAGTTTGAGCAGGAGCAATCAGCCCCAGCATTTT
-,TRBD2,TRBJ2-5,TRBV6-2/TRBV6-3,CASSYSMSSGETQYF,TGTGCCAGCAGTTACTCGATGTCTAGCGGGGAGACCCAGTACTTC